These T cell receptor beta chains were read from a single sample in a study of cytomegalovirus exposure and HLA in healthy donors. The assay was immunoSEQ multiplex PCR, and TCRdb's table has in-frame clones only and misses some. The sample yields about 110,000 clones, roughly 73% seen once. Sequences were obtained from PBMCs. The receptors shown here come from a woman aged 40 to 49 in good health and CMV-seropositive. Each CDR3 is given with its conserved first and last residue. A D gene is named only where the DNA matches it firmly. Expanded clones are given a class, and other clones once, few, many or no size at all.

j_call | v_call | d_call | clone_size | cdr3_aa | cdr3_nt
TRBJ1-4 | TRBV4-1 | . | . | CASSPTVAGREKLFF | TGCGCCAGCAGCCCTACCGTGGCGGGGAGGGAAAAACTGTTTTTT
TRBJ2-3 | TRBV7-6 | . | . | CASSLASRGRGITDTQYF | TGTGCCAGCAGCTTAGCGTCCCGGGGCAGGGGTATAACAGATACGCAGTATTTT
TRBJ1-1 | TRBV5-1 | . | . | CASSLASQMNTEAFF | TGCGCCAGCAGCTTGGCATCCCAGATGAACACTGAAGCTTTCTTT
TRBJ2-1 | TRBV7-9 | TRBD1 | . | CASSLTQGVYNEQFF | TGTGCCAGCAGCTTAACCCAGGGGGTGTACAATGAGCAGTTCTTC
TRBJ2-3 | TRBV27 | TRBD2 | few | CASRARGLAGEDTQYF | TGTGCCAGCAGAGCCCGGGGGCTAGCGGGAGAAGATACGCAGTATTTT
TRBJ2-3 | TRBV7-9 | TRBD2 | . | CASSRRGETDTQYF | TGTGCCAGCAGCCGGCGGGGGGAGACAGATACGCAGTATTTT
TRBJ2-5 | TRBV6-1 | . | . | CASSSSINQETQYF | TGTGCCAGCAGTTCCTCTATAAACCAAGAGACCCAGTACTTC
TRBJ2-7 | TRBV4-1 | TRBD1 | . | CASSRPDRGPMKSSYEQYF | TGCGCCAGCAGCCGCCCCGACAGGGGCCCGATGAAAAGCTCCTACGAGCAGTACTTC
TRBJ2-5 | TRBV6-6 | . | . | CASSGRWSAQETQYF | TGTGCCAGCAGTGGCCGGTGGAGCGCCCAAGAGACCCAGTACTTC
TRBJ2-1 | TRBV7-9 | TRBD1 | few | CSSSSRDRGRYNEQFF | TGTTCCAGCAGCTCCCGGGACAGGGGGCGTTACAATGAGCAGTTCTTC
TRBJ2-3 | TRBV5-5 | . | once | CASSQSSARGIDTQYF | TGTGCCAGCAGCCAATCTAGCGCGCGTGGTATAGATACGCAGTATTTT
TRBJ2-2 | TRBV27 | . | . | CASSINRGGLGELFF | TGTGCCAGCAGTATAAACAGGGGGGGGTTAGGGGAGCTGTTTTTT
TRBJ1-4 | TRBV20-1 | . | . | CSALSGEKLFF | TGCAGTGCACTGTCGGGGGAAAAACTGTTTTTT
TRBJ1-1 | TRBV7-3 | . | . | CASSNGQRNTEAFF | TGTGCCAGCAGCAATGGACAAAGGAACACTGAAGCTTTCTTT
TRBJ2-1 | TRBV7-2 | TRBD1 | . | CASSLRQGRNEQFF | TGTGCCAGCAGCTTAAGACAGGGTAGGAATGAGCAGTTCTTC
TRBJ2-2 | TRBV11-1 | . | . | CASSLITSLAGELFF | TGTGCCAGCAGCTTAATTACTAGCCTTGCCGGGGAGCTGTTTTTT
TRBJ2-7 | TRBV19 | . | . | CASSVTPYYEQYF | TGTGCCAGTAGTGTGACACCATACTACGAGCAGTACTTC
TRBJ1-6 | TRBV28 | . | . | CASSFDGRDSPLHF | TGTGCCAGCAGTTTCGACGGGAGGGATTCACCCCTCCACTTT
TRBJ2-7 | TRBV6-5 | . | . | CASSYPGAPGSVEQYF | TGTGCCAGCAGTTACCCCGGGGCCCCCGGGAGTGTCGAGCAGTACTTC
TRBJ2-7 | TRBV6-1 | . | . | CASSEPVGRENEQYF | TGTGCCAGCAGTGAACCGGTTGGTAGGGAGAACGAGCAGTACTTC
TRBJ2-5 | TRBV7-7 | TRBD2 | . | CASSQGRLRTSQETQYF | TGTGCCAGCAGCCAAGGTAGACTGCGGACTAGCCAAGAGACCCAGTACTTC
TRBJ2-5 | TRBV5-1 | . | . | CASSTVAGLSETQYF | TGCGCCAGCAGCACCGTCGCGGGGCTTTCAGAGACCCAGTACTTC
TRBJ2-6 | TRBV4-3 | . | . | CASSQDDVPGAGANVLTF | TGCGCCAGCAGCCAAGATGACGTCCCAGGGGCAGGGGCCAACGTCCTGACTTTC
TRBJ2-2 | TRBV2 | . | once | CASSMRDTGELFF | TGTGCCAGCAGCATGCGTGACACCGGGGAGCTGTTTTTT
TRBJ2-3 | TRBV5-1 | . | . | CASSFSGTFTDTQYF | TGCGCCAGCAGCTTTTCGGGGACTTTCACAGATACGCAGTATTTT
TRBJ2-5 | TRBV28 | . | once | CASSLVVTGGETQYF | TGTGCCAGCAGTTTAGTGGTGACTGGGGGCGAGACCCAGTACTTC
TRBJ2-7 | TRBV5-1 | TRBD2 | . | CASSLGPLRLAGTEQYF | TGCGCCAGCAGCTTGGGGCCCCTCAGACTAGCGGGAACCGAGCAGTACTTC
TRBJ2-1 | TRBV28 | . | . | CASSFLDRPYNEQFF | TGTGCCAGCAGTTTTTTGGACAGACCTTACAATGAGCAGTTCTTC
TRBJ1-2 | TRBV5-4 | TRBD1 | . | CASSLDRGQFGYTF | TGTGCCAGCAGCTTAGACAGGGGGCAGTTTGGCTACACCTTC
TRBJ2-7 | TRBV20-1 | . | . | CSARFSSEQYF | TGCAGTGCTAGGTTTAGCAGTGAGCAGTACTTC
TRBJ2-6 | TRBV27 | . | . | CASSSTYTGPNLSGANVLTF | TGTGCCAGCAGTTCGACCTATACAGGGCCAAATTTATCTGGGGCCAACGTCCTGACTTTC
TRBJ2-7 | TRBV2 | . | . | CASREQGWTYEQYF | TGTGCCAGCAGGGAACAGGGATGGACCTACGAGCAGTACTTC
TRBJ2-3 | TRBV27 | TRBD2 | . | CAIPTSGGTDTQYF | TGTGCCATCCCGACTAGCGGGGGGACAGATACGCAGTATTTT
TRBJ2-5 | TRBV6-1 | . | . | CASSVIKSRGQETQYF | TGTGCCAGCAGTGTAATAAAGTCACGGGGCCAAGAGACCCAGTACTTC
TRBJ1-2 | TRBV2 | . | . | CASSEDSSNYGYTF | TGTGCCAGCAGTGAGGACAGTTCCAACTATGGCTACACCTTC
TRBJ2-1 | TRBV18 | TRBD2 | . | CASSPSSGRSANEQFF | TGTGCCAGCTCACCTAGTAGCGGGAGATCTGCCAATGAGCAGTTCTTC